The T cell receptor beta chain described here comes from a study of CD8+CD57+ T cells in acquired aplastic anemia. On the study more broadly: The DNA of sorted CD4+ and CD8+ cells averaged around 3 ug. Study-wide results and limits: Significance was not reached for CD8+ Simpson's diversity between patients and controls.

Sequenced patients had shown CD8+CD57+ cell expansion by flow cytometry. Patients were therapy-naive when their blood was sampled. On this clonotype: Its antigen is unknown.

Profiles of TCR beta VDJ and CDR3 were generated from a genomic DNA template. TCRdb ran MiXCR on the reads and lists one entry per CDR3 protein. The sample has about 170,000 distinct CDR3 sequences, 40% to 50% seen once. Specimen: sorted CD4+, CD8+, or CD8+CD57+ T cells (not recorded which) from PBMCs. This clonotype originated in a human donor with aplastic anemia.

The CDR3 loop reads CASSWGQGRKTQYF. The CDR3 nucleotides are TGTGCCAGCAGCTGGGGACAGGGAAGGAAGACCCAGTACTTC. The chain carries TRBV7-9 and TRBJ2-5; 9 nucleotides match TRBD1. Trimming cost V 4 bases and J 6 bases; bases outside gene matches: 6. Per the germline V gene, CDR1 is SEHNR and CDR2 is FQNEAQ (reference sequence). The CDR3 has 14 amino acids.